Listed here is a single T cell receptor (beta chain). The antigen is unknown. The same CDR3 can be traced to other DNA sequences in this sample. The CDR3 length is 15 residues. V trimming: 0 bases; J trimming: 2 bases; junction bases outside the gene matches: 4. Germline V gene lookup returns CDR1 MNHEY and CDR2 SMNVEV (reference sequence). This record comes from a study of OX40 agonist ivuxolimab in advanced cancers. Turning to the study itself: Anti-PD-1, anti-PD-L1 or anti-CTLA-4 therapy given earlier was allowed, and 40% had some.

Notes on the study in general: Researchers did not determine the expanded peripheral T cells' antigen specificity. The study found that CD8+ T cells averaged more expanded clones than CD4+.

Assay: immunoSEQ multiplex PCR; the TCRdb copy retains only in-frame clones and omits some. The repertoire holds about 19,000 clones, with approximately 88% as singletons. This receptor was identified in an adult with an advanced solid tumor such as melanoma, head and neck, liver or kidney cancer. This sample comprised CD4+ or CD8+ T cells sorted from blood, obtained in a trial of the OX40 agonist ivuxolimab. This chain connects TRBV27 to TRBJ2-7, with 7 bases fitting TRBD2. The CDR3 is CASSLSWAGAYEQYF. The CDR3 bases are TGTGCCAGCAGTTTATCTTGGGCGGGGGCCTACGAGCAGTACTTC.